The clone carrying this T cell receptor beta chain was picked up a small number of times. What it binds is unknown. Primers included in the PCR were 60 Vbeta and 13 Jbeta primers. TCRdb keeps only in-frame clones here, not all; method: immunoSEQ multiplex PCR. The sample has some 120,000 clones, 81% seen once. The data are from a study of cytomegalovirus exposure and HLA in healthy donors. Looking at the study overall: A previous analysis identified approximately 120 million unique TCR beta sequences derived from approximately 190 million T cells.

Study findings and constraints: In a later analysis, TCR association rates varied by HLA locus: DRB1 most, HLA-C fewest. The authors later linked a missense DCLRE1C variant to TCR beta V- and J-gene trimming. Earlier analysis looked at TCR beta V segments, and most were productive about 90% or about 30% of the time.

Germline V gives CDR1 MNHNY, CDR2 SVGAGI (reference sequence). The CDR3 has 13 amino acids. V was trimmed by 3 bases and J by 5 bases, leaving 11 bases between them. Sequencing was done on a sample of PBMCs. The chain has TRBV6-6 and TRBJ2-7; weak D call: TRBD1 (6 bases). The TCR sequence derives from a young man in good health and CMV-seronegative. The CDR3 DNA reads as TGTGCCAGCAGTTATCCGGGACAAGACGAGCAGTACTTC. It yields the protein CASSYPGQDEQYF.